This entry features one T cell receptor beta chain sequence. The antigen is not known. This CDR3 comprises 13 residues. V was trimmed by 2 bases and J by 5 bases, leaving 9 bases between them. Per the germline V gene, CDR1 is MNHEY and CDR2 is SVGEGT. The data derive from a study of metastatic and nonmetastatic thyroid tumors. Study as a whole: Samples came from malignant and benign thyroid patients, and repertoires were compared across blood and tumor or nodule tissue.

All patients were treatment-naive before thyroid surgery. Study observations and caveats: When malignant thyroid tumors were compared with benign nodules, TCR beta diversity was reportedly significantly higher in the malignant tumors. This held in both blood and tumor samples.

As handled by the study authors: The study took CDR3 differences across clinicopathological groups and made a distant-metastasis classifier for papillary thyroid cancer from them. TCRdb reprocessed the PCR reads via MiXCR. These V and J calls originate from TCRdb's pipeline instead of the authors' own analysis. The sample carries tens of thousands of clones, 20% to 25% recorded once. Sequencing was performed on tumor tissue. The clonotype originates from a female donor with papillary thyroid cancer or a benign thyroid nodule (not recorded which). Some clones in this sample may be carry-over from other donors' samples. The V and J genes are TRBV6-2 or TRBV6-3 and TRBJ1-1; perhaps TRBD1 as D (6 bases). The CDR3 region is CASSYGGRTEAFF. CDR3 DNA: TGTGCCAGCAGTTACGGGGGGCGTACTGAAGCTTTCTTT.